These T cell receptor beta chains were read from a single sample in a study of T cell responses to AZD1222 COVID-19 vaccine. Profiling relied on immunoSEQ multiplex PCR, and the TCRdb table lists in-frame clones only, not all of them. The repertoire holds over 110,000 clones, with roughly nine tenths as singletons. The sequences come from peripheral blood, collected 28 days after the second AZD1222 dose. All receptors come from an adult who received the AZD1222 COVID-19 vaccine. Both conserved end residues are part of each CDR3. The D gene is left open where the match is weak. Rows give clone size only sometimes, using once, few, many, or a class for an expanded clone.

>TRBV29-1|.|.|TRBJ1-2
CSAIDPEGSYGYTF
TGCAGCGCGATCGATCCTGAGGGGTCCTATGGCTACACCTTC
>TRBV13|.|.|TRBJ1-2
CASSLRSQGQRGYTF
TGTGCCAGCAGCTTAAGGTCCCAGGGCCAACGGGGCTACACCTTC
>TRBV4-1|.|once|TRBJ1-4
CASSQGEYPATNEKLFF
TGCGCCAGCAGCCAAGGGGAGTACCCAGCAACTAATGAAAAACTGTTTTTT
>TRBV19|.|.|TRBJ1-5
CASSGTFYYQPQHF
TGTGCCAGTAGTGGGACGTTCTACTATCAGCCCCAGCATTTT
>TRBV5-6|.|.|TRBJ1-3
CASSLTGNTIYF
TGTGCCAGCAGCTTGACGGGAAACACCATATATTTT
>TRBV28|.|.|TRBJ1-1
CASSPLAGATDMNTEAFF
TGTGCCAGCAGTCCCCTAGCAGGGGCGACTGACATGAACACTGAAGCTTTCTTT
>TRBV4-3|.|.|TRBJ1-1
CASSRSGDTEAFF
TGCGCCAGCAGCCGCTCTGGTGACACTGAAGCTTTCTTT
>TRBV6-5|.|.|TRBJ1-2
CASSHGGRVDGYTF
TGTGCCAGCAGTCACGGTGGCAGGGTGGATGGCTACACCTTC
>TRBV10-3|TRBD1|.|TRBJ2-1
CAISPGQGSYNEQFF
TGTGCCATATCGCCGGGACAGGGGTCCTACAATGAGCAGTTCTTC
>TRBV10-2|.|.|TRBJ1-1
CASSDAVEAFF
TGCGCCAGCAGTGATGCGGTTGAAGCTTTCTTT
>TRBV18|.|.|TRBJ2-3
CASSPLGQADTQYF
TGTGCCAGCTCCCCACTCGGCCAGGCAGATACGCAGTATTTT
>TRBV6-5|.|.|TRBJ1-1
CASSYSAPARGAFF
TGTGCCAGCAGTTACTCAGCCCCAGCTCGGGGAGCTTTCTTT
>TRBV6-5|.|.|TRBJ1-2
CASSYGTSGTRGYTF
TGTGCCAGCAGTTACGGAACTTCGGGGACTCGGGGCTACACCTTC
>TRBV10-3|TRBD2|.|TRBJ2-1
CAISGTSGLGEQFF
TGTGCCATCAGTGGGACTAGCGGCCTTGGGGAGCAGTTCTTC
>TRBV30|TRBD1|.|TRBJ1-5
CAWAPGQGLYQPQHF
TGTGCCTGGGCCCCGGGACAGGGTCTTTATCAGCCCCAGCATTTT
>TRBV18|.|.|TRBJ2-5
CASSPYQETQYF
TGTGCCAGCTCACCCTACCAAGAGACCCAGTACTTC
>TRBV7-9|TRBD2|.|TRBJ2-1
CASSLQGTSGILNEQFF
TGTGCCAGCAGCCTCCAAGGGACTAGCGGGATCCTAAATGAGCAGTTCTTC
>TRBV10-2|.|once|TRBJ2-5
CASSGFPRRQETQYF
TGCGCCAGCAGCGGATTCCCAAGGCGGCAAGAGACCCAGTACTTC
>TRBV7-3|TRBD1|.|TRBJ2-1
CASSPTGWDEQFF
TGTGCCAGCAGCCCGACAGGGTGGGATGAGCAGTTCTTC
>TRBV3-1/TRBV3-2|.|.|TRBJ1-1
CASREPGQEAFF
TGTGCCAGCAGAGAACCGGGACAAGAAGCTTTCTTT
>TRBV18|.|.|TRBJ1-2
CASSPRDSAGDGYTF
TGTGCCAGCTCACCACGAGATTCGGCAGGAGATGGCTACACCTTC
>TRBV6-5|.|.|TRBJ1-2
CPPRGYRGYTF
TGTCCACCGAGGGGGTATCGGGGCTACACCTTC
>TRBV12-3/TRBV12-4|.|.|TRBJ2-5
CASRGSDRSTQYF
TGTGCCAGCAGAGGTAGCGACCGGTCGACCCAGTACTTC
>TRBV29-1|TRBD1|.|TRBJ1-2
CSVEGRGNYGYTF
TGCAGCGTCGAGGGCAGGGGGAACTATGGCTACACCTTC
>TRBV19|.|.|TRBJ1-5
CASTLSMAQPQHF
TGTGCCAGCACCTTGAGCATGGCACAGCCCCAGCATTTT
>TRBV6-2/TRBV6-3|.|.|TRBJ2-6
CASSYFSGSSVLTF
TGTGCCAGCAGTTACTTTTCGGGGAGCAGCGTCCTGACTTTC
>TRBV7-9|.|.|TRBJ2-1
CASSLLRIMDNEQFF
TGTGCCAGCAGCTTACTTCGTATAATGGACAATGAGCAGTTCTTC
>TRBV6-5|.|.|TRBJ2-5
CASSLSGPQETQYF
TGTGCCAGCAGTTTATCCGGGCCACAAGAGACCCAGTACTTC
>TRBV5-4|.|.|TRBJ1-2
CASTRTGANYGYTF
TGTGCCAGCACAAGAACGGGGGCAAACTATGGCTACACCTTC
>TRBV19|TRBD2|.|TRBJ2-5
CASSIGASGETQYF
TGTGCCAGTAGTATAGGGGCTAGCGGAGAGACCCAGTACTTC
>TRBV5-1|TRBD1|.|TRBJ2-5
CASSYGQGDRETQYF
TGCGCCAGCAGCTACGGACAGGGTGATAGAGAGACCCAGTACTTC
>TRBV7-2|.|.|TRBJ1-1
CASSLYTEAFF
TGTGCCAGCAGCCTTTACACTGAAGCTTTCTTT
>TRBV4-2|.|.|TRBJ2-1
CASSPNLRASDEQFF
TGTGCCAGCAGCCCTAATTTAAGGGCTAGCGATGAGCAGTTCTTC
>TRBV7-2|.|once|TRBJ1-4
CASRTPGGPNEKLFF
TGTGCCAGCAGAACTCCCGGGGGCCCTAATGAAAAACTGTTTTTT
>TRBV4-2|.|.|TRBJ1-1
CASSQGSYGVTEAFF
TGTGCCAGCAGCCAAGGGAGTTATGGGGTCACTGAAGCTTTCTTT
>TRBV19|.|.|TRBJ1-5
CAISGQNQPQHF
TGTGCCATTTCCGGGCAGAATCAGCCCCAGCATTTT
>TRBV5-5|.|.|TRBJ1-2
CASSLLTINYGYTF
TGTGCCAGCAGCCTGCTGACAATTAACTATGGCTACACCTTC
>TRBV6-2/TRBV6-3|.|.|TRBJ2-7
CASSLVPLYEQYF
TGTGCCAGCAGTTTGGTTCCCCTTTACGAGCAGTACTTC
>TRBV4-1|TRBD1|once|TRBJ1-5
CASSPTGRTSNQPQHF
TGCGCCAGCAGCCCGACAGGGAGGACCAGCAATCAGCCCCAGCATTTT
>TRBV9|TRBD2|.|TRBJ2-1
CASSLNGRAFAEQFF
TGTGCCAGCAGCCTTAACGGGAGGGCCTTCGCGGAGCAGTTCTTC
>TRBV5-6|.|.|TRBJ1-2
CASSLSRRHGYTF
TGTGCCAGCAGCCTTAGTAGGAGGCATGGCTACACCTTC
>TRBV29-1|.|.|TRBJ1-2
CRISGPYGYTF
TGCAGGATTTCAGGGCCCTATGGCTACACCTTC
>TRBV15|TRBD1|.|TRBJ1-2
CATSREGTENYGYTF
TGTGCCACCAGCAGAGAAGGGACAGAAAACTATGGCTACACCTTC
>TRBV6-2/TRBV6-3|TRBD1|.|TRBJ1-1
CASSYMTGGTAFF
TGTGCCAGCAGTTACATGACAGGGGGCACAGCTTTCTTT
>TRBV19|.|.|TRBJ2-3
CASTGMVTDTQYF
TGTGCCAGCACCGGGATGGTCACAGATACGCAGTATTTT
>TRBV29-1|.|.|TRBJ2-7
CSGRVDYEQYF
TGCAGCGGCCGGGTCGACTACGAGCAGTACTTC
>TRBV20-1|.|few|TRBJ2-5
CSASRVAGRQETQYF
TGCAGTGCTAGTAGGGTAGCTGGACGCCAAGAGACCCAGTACTTC
>TRBV6-1|TRBD2|.|TRBJ2-3
CASSARTSGSADTQYF
TGTGCCAGCAGTGCAAGGACTAGCGGGAGTGCAGATACGCAGTATTTT
>TRBV3-1/TRBV3-2|.|.|TRBJ2-1
CASSPSGGKGNEQFF
TGTGCCAGCAGCCCGTCAGGCGGGAAGGGTAATGAGCAGTTCTTC
>TRBV4-2|.|.|TRBJ1-2
CASSQDRQIFLGYTF
TGTGCCAGCAGCCAAGATCGCCAGATTTTTTTGGGCTACACCTTC
>TRBV5-4|.|few|TRBJ1-1
CASSRPSSGGATEAFF
TGTGCCAGCAGCCGCCCTTCGAGTGGGGGGGCTACTGAAGCTTTCTTT
>TRBV30|TRBD1|.|TRBJ2-1
CASGTGPYNEQFF
TGTGCTTCCGGGACAGGGCCCTACAATGAGCAGTTCTTC
>TRBV29-1|.|.|TRBJ2-5
CSVDHLQETQYF
TGCAGCGTTGATCACCTACAAGAGACCCAGTACTTC
>TRBV29-1|.|.|TRBJ1-2
CIVQGTRGYTF
TGCATCGTACAGGGTACTCGTGGCTACACCTTC
>TRBV7-2|.|.|TRBJ1-1
CASSFGLGREAFF
TGTGCCAGCAGCTTTGGACTCGGGCGTGAAGCTTTCTTT
>TRBV28|.|.|TRBJ1-6
CASSYGGDPGYNSPLHF
TGTGCCAGCAGTTATGGCGGCGACCCCGGCTATAATTCACCCCTCCACTTT